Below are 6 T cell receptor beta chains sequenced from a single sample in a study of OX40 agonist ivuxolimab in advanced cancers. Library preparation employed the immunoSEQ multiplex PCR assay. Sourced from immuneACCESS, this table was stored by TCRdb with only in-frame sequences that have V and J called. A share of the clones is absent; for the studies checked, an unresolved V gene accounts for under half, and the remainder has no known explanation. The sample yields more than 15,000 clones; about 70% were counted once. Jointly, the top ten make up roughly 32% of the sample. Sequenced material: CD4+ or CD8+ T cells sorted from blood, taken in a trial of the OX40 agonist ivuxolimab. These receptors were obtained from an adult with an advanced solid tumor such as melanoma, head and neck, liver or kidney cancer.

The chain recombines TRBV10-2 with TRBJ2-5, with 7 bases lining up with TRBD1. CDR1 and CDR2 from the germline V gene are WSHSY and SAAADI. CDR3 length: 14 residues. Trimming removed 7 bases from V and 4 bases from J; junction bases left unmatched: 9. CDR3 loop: CASTPGTEVETQYF. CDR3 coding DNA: TGCGCCAGCACCCCTGGGACAGAAGTAGAGACCCAGTACTTC.

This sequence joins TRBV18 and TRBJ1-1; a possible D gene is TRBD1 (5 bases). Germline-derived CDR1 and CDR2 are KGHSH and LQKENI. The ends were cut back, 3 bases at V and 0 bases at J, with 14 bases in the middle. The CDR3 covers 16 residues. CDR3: CASSPPTTGMNTEAFF. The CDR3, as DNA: TGTGCCAGCTCACCCCCGACTACAGGAATGAACACTGAAGCTTTCTTT.

In DNA, the CDR3 is TGTGCCAGCAGGCTAGGAACGGCCTCCTACGAGCAGTACTTC. This translates into CASRLGTASYEQYF. The chain combines TRBV6-6 with TRBJ2-7; no clear D. V dropped 6 bases and J dropped 0 bases, with 12 bases sitting between them. Germline CDR1 and CDR2: MNHNY and SVGAGI (reference sequence). The CDR3 covers 14 residues.

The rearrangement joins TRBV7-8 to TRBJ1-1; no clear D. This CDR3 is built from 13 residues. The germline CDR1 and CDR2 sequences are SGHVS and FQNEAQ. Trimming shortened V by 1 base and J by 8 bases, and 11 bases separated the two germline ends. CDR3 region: CASSLGWAPEAFF. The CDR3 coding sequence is TGTGCCAGCAGCTTAGGCTGGGCACCGGAAGCTTTCTTT.

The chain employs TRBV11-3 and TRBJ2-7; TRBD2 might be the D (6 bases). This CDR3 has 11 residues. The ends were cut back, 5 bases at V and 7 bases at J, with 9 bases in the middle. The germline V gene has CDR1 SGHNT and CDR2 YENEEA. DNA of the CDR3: TGTGCCAGCAGCCGCGGGACTGAGCAGTACTTC. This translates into CASSRGTEQYF.

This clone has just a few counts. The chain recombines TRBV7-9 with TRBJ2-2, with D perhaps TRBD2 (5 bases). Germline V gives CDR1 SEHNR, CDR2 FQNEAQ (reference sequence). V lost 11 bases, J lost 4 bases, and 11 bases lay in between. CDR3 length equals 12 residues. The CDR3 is CAAAGGTGELFF. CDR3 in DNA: TGTGCCGCCGCGGGTGGCACCGGGGAGCTGTTTTTT.